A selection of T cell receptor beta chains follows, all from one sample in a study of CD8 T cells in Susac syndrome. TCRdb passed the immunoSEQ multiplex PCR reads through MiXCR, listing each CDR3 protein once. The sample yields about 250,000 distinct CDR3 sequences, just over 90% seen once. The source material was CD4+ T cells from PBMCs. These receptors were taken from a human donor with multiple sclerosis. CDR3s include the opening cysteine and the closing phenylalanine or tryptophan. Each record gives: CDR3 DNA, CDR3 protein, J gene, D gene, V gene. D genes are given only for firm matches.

CDR3 DNA: TGTGCCAGCAGTGAATATTTAGCGGGGCTCTACGAGCAGTACTTC; CDR3 protein: CASSEYLAGLYEQYF; J gene: TRBJ2-7; D gene: TRBD2; V gene: TRBV25-1
CDR3 DNA: TGTGCCAGCAGTCTAACCGGGCAGGCCTCCTACGAGCAGTACTTC; CDR3 protein: CASSLTGQASYEQYF; J gene: TRBJ2-7; D gene: -; V gene: TRBV27
CDR3 DNA: TGTGCCAGCAGCAACCGGGACAGGGGTGTACCCCTCCACTTT; CDR3 protein: CASSNRDRGVPLHF; J gene: TRBJ1-6; D gene: TRBD1; V gene: TRBV9
CDR3 DNA: TGTGCCAGCAGCCAAGGGGCTGGCATCGCTGAAGCTTTCTTT; CDR3 protein: CASSQGAGIAEAFF; J gene: TRBJ1-1; D gene: -; V gene: TRBV3-1
CDR3 DNA: TGTGCCAGCAGCCCCCTGAGGGGTGAGACCACTGAAGCTTTCTTT; CDR3 protein: CASSPLRGETTEAFF; J gene: TRBJ1-1; D gene: -; V gene: TRBV7-6
CDR3 DNA: TGTGCCAGCAGTTCTCTGCGAAGGACGGGGCACCAAGAGACCCAGTACTTC; CDR3 protein: CASSSLRRTGHQETQYF; J gene: TRBJ2-5; D gene: -; V gene: TRBV6-5
CDR3 DNA: TGCGCCAGCAGCTTACAGGGAATTTTGGCCAAAAACATTCAGTACTTC; CDR3 protein: CASSLQGILAKNIQYF; J gene: TRBJ2-4; D gene: -; V gene: TRBV5-1
CDR3 DNA: TGCGCCAGCAGCTGGATAGGACAGGAACAAGAGACCCAGTACTTC; CDR3 protein: CASSWIGQEQETQYF; J gene: TRBJ2-5; D gene: TRBD1; V gene: TRBV5-1
CDR3 DNA: TGTGCCAGTAGATCAGGGTCCCCTAACTATGGCTACACCTTC; CDR3 protein: CASRSGSPNYGYTF; J gene: TRBJ1-2; D gene: -; V gene: TRBV19
CDR3 DNA: TGTGCCAGCAGCCGGTTGCGGGGGCGCGGCACAGATACGCAGTATTTT; CDR3 protein: CASSRLRGRGTDTQYF; J gene: TRBJ2-3; D gene: -; V gene: TRBV6-2/TRBV6-3
CDR3 DNA: TGTGCCAGCAGTTTGGAGGCAGGGGTATTCGGGGAGCTGTTTTTT; CDR3 protein: CASSLEAGVFGELFF; J gene: TRBJ2-2; D gene: -; V gene: TRBV12-3/TRBV12-4
CDR3 DNA: TGCGCCAGCAGCCAAGACTGGGGGAATCAGCCCCAGCATTTT; CDR3 protein: CASSQDWGNQPQHF; J gene: TRBJ1-5; D gene: -; V gene: TRBV4-1
CDR3 DNA: TGCAGTGCTAGTCATGGACAGGGAAATGAAAAACTGTTTTTT; CDR3 protein: CSASHGQGNEKLFF; J gene: TRBJ1-4; D gene: TRBD1; V gene: TRBV20-1
CDR3 DNA: TGTGCCAGCAGCCAAGAAGCAGGGGGCACTGAAGCTTTCTTT; CDR3 protein: CASSQEAGGTEAFF; J gene: TRBJ1-1; D gene: TRBD1; V gene: TRBV4-2
CDR3 DNA: TGTGCCATCAGTGAATTGCAGGGGGCCAACGTCCTGACTTTC; CDR3 protein: CAISELQGANVLTF; J gene: TRBJ2-6; D gene: -; V gene: TRBV10-3
CDR3 DNA: TGTGCCAGCAGCTTATGGGCGGGAGGAGGCGATACGCAGTATTTT; CDR3 protein: CASSLWAGGGDTQYF; J gene: TRBJ2-3; D gene: TRBD2; V gene: TRBV7-2